This TCR beta chain comes out of a study of T cell changes during pregnancy in multiple sclerosis. The repertoire was sequenced with immunoSEQ multiplex PCR; TCRdb's copy has only in-frame clones and lacks some. The sample yields some 100,000 clones, approximately 94% seen once. V lost 6 bases to trimming and J lost 2 bases; unmatched junction nucleotides: 16. CDR1 SEHNR and CDR2 FQNEAQ come from the germline V gene (reference sequence). CDR3 length equals 19 residues. The rearrangement links TRBV7-9 to TRBJ2-1; 10 bases match TRBD1. The sequencing used peripheral blood, collected before pregnancy. The origin of this receptor is a female donor with multiple sclerosis, enrolled in a pregnancy study. The CDR3 loop reads CASSQTGGHNTSPYNEQFF. Here the CDR3 DNA reads TGTGCCAGCAGTCAGACAGGGGGCCATAATACCAGCCCCTACAATGAGCAGTTCTTC.